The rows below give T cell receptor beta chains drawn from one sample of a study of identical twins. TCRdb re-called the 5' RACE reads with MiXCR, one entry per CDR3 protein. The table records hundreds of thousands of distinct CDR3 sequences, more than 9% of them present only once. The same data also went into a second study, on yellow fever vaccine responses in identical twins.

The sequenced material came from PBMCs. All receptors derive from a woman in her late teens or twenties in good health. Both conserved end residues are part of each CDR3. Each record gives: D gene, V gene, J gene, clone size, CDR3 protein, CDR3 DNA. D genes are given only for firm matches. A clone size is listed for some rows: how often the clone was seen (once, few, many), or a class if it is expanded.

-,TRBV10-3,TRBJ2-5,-,CAISETGAQETQYF,TGTGCCATCAGTGAAACGGGGGCCCAAGAGACCCAGTACTTC
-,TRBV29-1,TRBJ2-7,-,CSVRGHYEQYF,TGCAGCGTTCGGGGACACTACGAGCAGTACTTC
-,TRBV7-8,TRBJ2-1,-,CATAPIWFASNEQFF,TGTGCCACCGCCCCAATATGGTTCGCTAGCAATGAGCAGTTCTTC
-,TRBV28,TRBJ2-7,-,CASSFWREGYEQYF,TGTGCCAGCAGTTTTTGGCGGGAAGGCTACGAGCAGTACTTC
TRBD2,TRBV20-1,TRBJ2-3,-,CSAISGGGTDTQYF,TGCAGTGCTATAAGCGGGGGGGGGACAGATACGCAGTATTTT
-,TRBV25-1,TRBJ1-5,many,CASTDSHSNQPQHF,TGTGCCAGCACTGATTCCCATAGCAATCAGCCCCAGCATTTT
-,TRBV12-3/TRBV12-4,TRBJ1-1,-,CASSWAGHTEAFF,TGTGCCAGCAGTTGGGCAGGACACACTGAAGCTTTCTTT
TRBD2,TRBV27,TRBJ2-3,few,CASINQRGNTQYF,TGTGCCAGCATAAATCAGCGGGGTAATACGCAGTATTTT
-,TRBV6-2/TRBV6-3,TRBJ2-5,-,CATSASSNQETQYF,TGTGCAACCTCCGCGTCCAGCAACCAAGAGACCCAGTACTTC
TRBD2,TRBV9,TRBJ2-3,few,CASSAFGLAGVAADTQYF,TGTGCCAGCAGCGCCTTCGGACTAGCGGGAGTAGCGGCAGATACGCAGTATTTT
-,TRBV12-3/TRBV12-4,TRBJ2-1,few,CASGAQMNEQFF,TGTGCCAGCGGCGCCCAGATGAATGAGCAGTTCTTC
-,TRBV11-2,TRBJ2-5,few,CASSLSTVGKETQYF,TGTGCCAGCAGCCTCTCTACAGTGGGTAAAGAGACCCAGTACTTC
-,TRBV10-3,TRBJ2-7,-,CAISESGNSYEQYF,TGTGCCATCAGTGAGAGCGGAAACTCCTACGAGCAGTACTTC
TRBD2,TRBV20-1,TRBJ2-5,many,CSARLAGGRPSQETQYF,TGCAGTGCTAGACTAGCGGGGGGACGCCCATCTCAAGAGACCCAGTACTTC
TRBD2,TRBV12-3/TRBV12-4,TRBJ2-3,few,CASSFEYGGGSDTQYF,TGTGCCAGCAGTTTTGAGTACGGGGGGGGGTCAGATACGCAGTATTTT
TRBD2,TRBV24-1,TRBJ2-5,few,CATSDWTSSGEETQYF,TGTGCCACCAGTGACTGGACTAGCTCGGGAGAAGAGACCCAGTACTTC
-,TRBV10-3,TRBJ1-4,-,CAISESSGNEKLFF,TGTGCCATCAGTGAGTCGTCCGGTAATGAAAAACTGTTTTTT
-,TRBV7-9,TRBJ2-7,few,CASSLGPREGFSF,TGTGCCAGCAGCTTAGGGCCGCGAGAGGGATTCAGCTTC
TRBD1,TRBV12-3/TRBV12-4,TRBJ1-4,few,CASSRWTGEVEKLFF,TGTGCCAGCAGTCGATGGACAGGGGAGGTGGAAAAACTGTTTTTT
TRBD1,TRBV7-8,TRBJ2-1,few,CASSPGGDHDEQFF,TGTGCCAGCAGCCCAGGGGGCGACCACGATGAGCAGTTCTTC
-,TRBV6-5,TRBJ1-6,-,CASRYGGGNSPLHF,TGTGCCAGCAGATATGGGGGAGGTAATTCACCCCTCCACTTT
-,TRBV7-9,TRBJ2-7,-,CASSPPWSTYEQYF,TGTGCCAGCAGCCCCCCCTGGTCAACCTACGAGCAGTACTTC
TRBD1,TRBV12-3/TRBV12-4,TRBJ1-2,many,CASSPRQGNLYGYTF,TGTGCCAGCAGTCCTCGACAGGGGAATCTTTATGGCTACACCTTC
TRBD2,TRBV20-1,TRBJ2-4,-,CSAERESGNIQYF,TGCAGTGCTGAGCGGGAGAGTGGGAACATTCAGTACTTC
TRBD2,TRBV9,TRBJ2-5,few,CASSVGLANQETQYF,TGTGCCAGCAGCGTGGGACTAGCCAACCAAGAGACCCAGTACTTC
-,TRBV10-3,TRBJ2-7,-,CAISESSTGYEQYF,TGTGCCATCAGTGAGTCGTCGACAGGATACGAGCAGTACTTC
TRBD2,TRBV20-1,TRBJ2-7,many,CSARDTSGSSYEQYF,TGCAGTGCTAGAGATACCAGCGGGAGCTCCTACGAGCAGTACTTC
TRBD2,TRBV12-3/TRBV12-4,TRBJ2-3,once,CASSFSLAGEVTDTQYF,TGTGCCAGCAGCTTTTCCTTAGCGGGAGAGGTAACAGATACGCAGTATTTT
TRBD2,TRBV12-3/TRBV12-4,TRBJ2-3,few,CASSSIGTSGPGDTQYF,TGTGCCAGCAGTTCAATAGGGACTAGCGGGCCGGGGGATACGCAGTATTTT
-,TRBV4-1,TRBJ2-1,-,CASSQDRRAISYNEQFF,TGCGCCAGCAGCCAAGATAGGCGGGCCATCTCCTACAATGAGCAGTTCTTC
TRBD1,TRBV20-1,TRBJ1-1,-,CSARPTGGPNTEAFF,TGCAGTGCTAGACCGACAGGGGGGCCGAACACTGAAGCTTTCTTT
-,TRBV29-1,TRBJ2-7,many,CSVEDIAYEQYF,TGCAGCGTTGAAGACATAGCCTACGAGCAGTACTTC
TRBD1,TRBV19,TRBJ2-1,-,CASSMWTGGYEQFF,TGTGCCAGTAGTATGTGGACAGGGGGCTATGAGCAGTTCTTC
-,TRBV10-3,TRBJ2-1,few,CAISRIAVGSPNNEQFF,TGTGCCATCAGTCGTATAGCAGTCGGGAGCCCAAACAATGAGCAGTTCTTC
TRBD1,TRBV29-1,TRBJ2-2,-,CSVQLQGASGELFF,TGCAGCGTTCAACTACAGGGGGCGTCCGGGGAGCTGTTTTTT
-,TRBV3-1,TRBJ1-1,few,CASSQIGLRDEAFF,TGTGCCAGCAGCCAAATCGGGCTGAGGGATGAAGCTTTCTTT
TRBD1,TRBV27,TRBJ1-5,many,CASSGGQGANQPQHF,TGTGCCAGCAGTGGGGGACAGGGGGCGAATCAGCCCCAGCATTTT
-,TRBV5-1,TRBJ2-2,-,CASSPGLPGAGELFF,TGCGCCAGCAGCCCGGGACTTCCGGGTGCCGGGGAGCTGTTTTTT
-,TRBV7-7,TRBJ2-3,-,CASSLGAVSQGNTDTQYF,TGTGCCAGCAGCTTAGGGGCCGTTTCGCAGGGTAACACAGATACGCAGTATTTT
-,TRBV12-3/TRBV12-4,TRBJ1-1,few,CASSSGVRGGSAQAFF,TGTGCCAGCAGTTCGGGGGTTCGCGGGGGAAGCGCTCAAGCTTTCTTT
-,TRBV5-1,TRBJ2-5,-,CASTPGTNQETQYF,TGCGCCAGCACCCCCGGGACAAACCAAGAGACCCAGTACTTC
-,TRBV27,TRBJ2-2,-,CASSFRESGELFF,TGTGCCAGCAGTTTCCGGGAGTCCGGGGAGCTGTTTTTT
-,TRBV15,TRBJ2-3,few,CATSRLSGIPADTQYF,TGTGCCACCAGCAGACTTAGCGGCATCCCCGCAGATACGCAGTATTTT
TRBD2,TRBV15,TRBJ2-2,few,CATSSGRRVLDTGELFF,TGTGCCACCAGCAGCGGGAGGAGGGTACTAGACACCGGGGAGCTGTTTTTT
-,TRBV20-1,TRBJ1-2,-,CSARGQEWNYGYTF,TGCAGTGCTAGAGGGCAGGAATGGAACTATGGCTACACCTTC
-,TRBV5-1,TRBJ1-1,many,CASSLVPGQNTEAFF,TGCGCCAGCAGCTTGGTCCCTGGACAGAACACTGAAGCTTTCTTT
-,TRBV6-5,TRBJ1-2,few,CASSYQGSGYGYTF,TGTGCCAGCAGTTACCAGGGGAGCGGCTATGGCTACACCTTC
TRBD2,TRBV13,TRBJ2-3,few,CASSLGQAGELDTQYF,TGTGCCAGCAGCTTAGGGCAAGCGGGAGAATTAGATACGCAGTATTTT
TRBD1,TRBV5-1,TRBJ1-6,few,CASSLIPGTENSPLHF,TGCGCCAGCAGCTTGATCCCCGGGACAGAAAATTCACCCCTCCACTTT
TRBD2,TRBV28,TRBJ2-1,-,CASSRGLGYEQFF,TGTGCCAGCAGTAGGGGACTAGGCTATGAGCAGTTCTTC
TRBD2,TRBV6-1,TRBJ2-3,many,CASSQLAGGADTQYF,TGTGCCAGCAGCCAGCTAGCGGGAGGGGCAGATACGCAGTATTTT
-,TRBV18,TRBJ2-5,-,CASSPRMGFAETQYF,TGTGCCAGCTCACCACGGATGGGGTTTGCAGAGACCCAGTACTTC
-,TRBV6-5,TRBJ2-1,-,CASSFLARGTNNEQFF,TGTGCCAGCAGTTTTCTGGCCAGGGGAACTAACAATGAGCAGTTCTTC
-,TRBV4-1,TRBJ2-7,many,CASSPTGPRGEQYF,TGCGCCAGCAGCCCGACTGGCCCAAGAGGAGAGCAGTACTTC
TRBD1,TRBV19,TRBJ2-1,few,CASKQGAREQFF,TGTGCCAGTAAACAGGGGGCGAGGGAGCAGTTCTTC